This is a list of T cell receptor beta chains from one sample in a study of shared clonotypes between healthy human individuals. The data were produced by immunoSEQ multiplex PCR, yet TCRdb's version contains in-frame clones alone and is incomplete. The data contain 2,100,000 or so clones, around 95% of them singletons. The sample was naive CD4+ T cells sorted from blood. These receptor sequences come from a man between 18 and 35 years old in good health. The CDR3 runs from the conserved cysteine through the conserved F or W. Fields, in order: J gene, V gene, D gene, CDR3 protein, CDR3 DNA. A D gene is named only where the DNA matches it firmly.

TRBJ2-1	TRBV10-3	NA	CAVMTGGNQNEQFF	TGTGCCGTCATGACGGGCGGGAACCAGAATGAGCAGTTCTTC
TRBJ1-6	TRBV5-6	NA	CASSGERGRAPLHF	TGTGCCAGCAGCGGGGAGAGGGGAAGAGCACCCCTCCACTTT
TRBJ1-3	TRBV7-2	TRBD1	CASSLGGGGPSGNTIYF	TGTGCCAGCAGTCTGGGGGGAGGGGGCCCCTCTGGAAACACCATATATTTT
TRBJ2-3	TRBV5-1	TRBD2	CASSLAGLAGGQDTQYF	TGCGCCAGCAGCTTGGCCGGGCTAGCGGGAGGGCAAGATACGCAGTATTTT
TRBJ1-2	TRBV9	NA	CASSVEAGTNYGYTF	TGTGCCAGCAGCGTAGAGGCAGGGACTAACTATGGCTACACCTTC
TRBJ1-4	TRBV6-6	NA	CASHEWANEKLFF	TGTGCCAGTCATGAATGGGCTAATGAAAAACTGTTTTTT
TRBJ1-1	TRBV6-5	NA	CASSYEGIGGNTEAFF	TGTGCCAGCAGTTACGAGGGGATTGGGGGTAACACTGAAGCTTTCTTT
TRBJ1-1	TRBV11-3	NA	CASSLTGNTEAFF	TGTGCCAGCAGCTTAACAGGGAACACTGAAGCTTTCTTT
TRBJ2-7	TRBV5-5	NA	CASSLGQRPLYEQYF	TGTGCCAGCAGCTTGGGACAGCGACCACTCTACGAGCAGTACTTC
TRBJ1-1	TRBV29-1	NA	CSVEGGPNFRGVTEAFF	TGCAGCGTTGAAGGCGGACCCAATTTCAGGGGAGTCACTGAAGCTTTCTTT
TRBJ2-7	TRBV10-1	NA	CAQRGAYEQYF	TGCGCCCAGCGAGGTGCCTACGAGCAGTACTTC
TRBJ1-3	TRBV7-9	TRBD1	CASSRQGSGGNTIYF	TGTGCCAGCAGTCGACAGGGATCTGGAGGAAACACCATATATTTT
TRBJ1-1	TRBV7-8	TRBD1	CASSWLGQGTEAFF	TGTGCCAGCAGCTGGTTGGGACAGGGCACTGAAGCTTTCTTT
TRBJ2-7	TRBV27	TRBD1	CASSFRGVFGTGGPEQYF	TGTGCCAGCAGTTTCCGAGGAGTTTTCGGGACAGGGGGACCCGAGCAGTACTTC
TRBJ1-5	TRBV2	TRBD1	CASSVQGAGQPQHF	TGTGCCAGCAGTGTACAGGGGGCGGGTCAGCCCCAGCATTTT
TRBJ1-4	TRBV30	NA	CAWSVNEKLFF	TGTGCCTGGAGTGTCAATGAAAAACTGTTTTTT
TRBJ2-7	TRBV2	TRBD1	CASSVPGQTYEQYF	TGTGCCAGCAGTGTTCCGGGACAGACCTACGAGCAGTACTTC
TRBJ2-3	TRBV5-1	NA	CASSLGDTDTQYF	TGCGCCAGCAGCTTAGGTGACACAGATACGCAGTATTTT
TRBJ1-5	TRBV4-1	TRBD1	CASSRQGGQPQHF	TGCGCCAGTTCGCGACAGGGGGGGCAGCCCCAGCATTTT
TRBJ2-5	TRBV5-4	NA	CASSLRAGPQETQYF	TGTGCCAGCAGCTTGAGGGCCGGTCCCCAAGAGACCCAGTACTTC
TRBJ2-5	TRBV28	NA	CASSLVLVGQETQYF	TGTGCCAGCAGTTTAGTTCTCGTCGGACAAGAGACCCAGTACTTC
TRBJ2-1	TRBV11-2	TRBD2	CASSPGAGLKNEQFF	TGTGCCAGCAGCCCCGGGGCGGGACTAAAGAATGAGCAGTTCTTC
TRBJ1-4	TRBV6-1	NA	CASSEGTAARFF	TGTGCCAGCAGTGAAGGGACGGCGGCCAGGTTTTTT
TRBJ2-2	TRBV5-4	NA	CASSPRMAVGELFF	TGTGCCAGCAGCCCCCGGATGGCCGTCGGGGAGCTGTTTTTT
TRBJ1-3	TRBV18	TRBD1	CASSQQGTGNTIYF	TGTGCCAGCTCCCAACAGGGGACTGGAAACACCATATATTTT
TRBJ1-5	TRBV6-1	NA	CASSESYLYSNQPQHF	TGTGCCAGCAGTGAATCCTACTTGTATAGCAATCAGCCCCAGCATTTT